The 19 T cell receptor beta chains in this list originate from one sample, sequenced in a study of CD8+CD57+ T cells in acquired aplastic anemia (dated by TCRdb to 2017 to 2018). The instrument was an Illumina HiSeq 2000. Genomic DNA served as template for TCR beta VDJ combination and CDR3 sequence profiling. TCRdb handled the public reads itself, with Q25 trimming in fastp and clone calling in MiXCR, and kept productive beta chains. Identical CDR3 proteins give one entry, which carries the most common genes and DNA. In all, the sample holds around 230,000 distinct CDR3 sequences, and 61% of those were seen once. About 31% of the sample is in the top ten clones. Input material: sorted CD4+, CD8+, or CD8+CD57+ T cells (not recorded which) from PBMCs. Receptor source: a human donor in good health.

This clonotype appeared a single time. The chain's CDR3 is CASSLKGANSPLHF. CDR3 coding DNA: TGTGCCAGCAGCTTGAAGGGGGCCAATTCACCCCTCCACTTT. The rearrangement uses TRBV7-6 and TRBJ1-6, with 7 nucleotides matching TRBD1. The germline gives CDR1 SGHVS, CDR2 FNYEAQ. Trimming took 3 bases from V and 7 from J; bases not matched to a gene: 3. The CDR3 extends over 14 amino acids.

The chain couples TRBV19 to TRBJ2-1, with TRBD2 as a possible D gene (6 bases). This CDR3 is built from 13 residues. CDR1 is LNHDA and CDR2 is SQIVND in the germline V gene (reference sequence). V lost 6 bases, J lost 11 bases, and 17 bases lay in between. CDR3 nucleotide sequence: TGTGCCAGTAGCATGCCAACCGGGACTCAGCAGTTCTTC. Its translation is CASSMPTGTQQFF.

The chain is built from TRBV19 and TRBJ2-7; D may be TRBD1 or TRBD2 (5 bases each). CDR3 length: 16 residues. The V and J ends lost 6 bases and 1 base respectively, with 19 bases between them. Germline-derived CDR1 and CDR2 are LNHDA and SQIVND (reference sequence). The CDR3: CASRPTTWDGSYEQYF. In DNA form, the CDR3 reads TGTGCCAGTAGACCCACAACGTGGGACGGTTCCTACGAGCAGTACTTC.

The chain combines TRBV7-9 with TRBJ2-5; 8 bases are a match to TRBD1. The CDR3 is 13 amino acids. J lost 5 bases, V lost 6 bases, and 5 bases had no gene match. The germline V gene encodes CDR1 SEHNR and CDR2 FQNEAQ (reference sequence). In DNA, the CDR3 is TGTGCCAGCAGTTTGACAGGGGATGAGACCCAGTACTTC. Its protein is CASSLTGDETQYF.

The gene calls are TRBV20-1 and TRBJ2-3; no definite D call. V lost 0 bases, J lost 7 bases, and 8 bases lay in between. Germline CDR1 and CDR2: DFQATT and SNEGSKA (reference sequence). This CDR3 spans 12 amino acids. CDR3 loop: CSARDPIYTQYF. As DNA, the CDR3 is TGCAGTGCTAGAGACCCCATTTATACGCAGTATTTT.

In this sample, this clonotype turned up once. Lacking the conserved final phenylalanine or tryptophan, this CDR3 likely reflects a read error. The CDR3, as DNA: TGTGCCAGCAGTCGGGCGGGGGCCGTAGACTACGAGCAGTACTCC. This translates into CASSRAGAVDYEQYS. The gene calls are TRBV2 and TRBJ2-7, with D perhaps matching TRBD2 (7 bases). CDR3 length: 15 residues. Between the trimmed V and J ends, which lost 5 bases and 3 bases, there was a span of 17 bases. Germline-derived CDR1 and CDR2 are SNHLY and FYNNEI.

The chain has TRBV5-1 and TRBJ2-1; 12 bases line up with TRBD2. Germline assignment: CDR1 SGHRS and CDR2 YFSETQ. This CDR3 spans 15 amino acids. With V trimmed by 4 bases and J by 7 bases, 6 bases remained unmatched. The CDR3 DNA reads TGCGCCAGCAGCCCTCGGACTAGCGGGAAGAATGAGCAGTTCTTC. Protein: CASSPRTSGKNEQFF.

V and J are TRBV15 and TRBJ2-7, with TRBD2 matching 11 bases. Trimming took 6 bases from V and 5 from J; bases not matched to a gene: 15. Germline V CDR1 and CDR2: LNHNV, YYDKDF (reference sequence). There are 17 residues in the CDR3. The CDR3 here is CATSPNPLTSGRNEQYF. The DNA for the CDR3 is TGTGCCACCAGTCCGAATCCCCTTACTAGCGGGAGAAACGAGCAGTACTTC.

This clonotype was seen only once. The rearrangement links TRBV7-9 to TRBJ2-5; perhaps TRBD2 as D (7 bases). The CDR3 spans 15 residues. V lost 5 bases to trimming and J lost 9 bases, with 22 bases between them. Germline-derived CDR1 and CDR2 are SEHNR and FQNEAQ (reference sequence). In nucleotides, the CDR3 is TGTGCCAGCAGCCCCAGAGGCGGGGGCGATCAGCCCCAGTACTTC. Protein: CASSPRGGGDQPQYF.

The chain combines TRBV15 with TRBJ2-6, with 8 bases that match TRBD1. The V gene's germline CDR1 is LNHNV and CDR2 YYDKDF (reference sequence). The CDR3 covers 16 residues. With 3 bases clipped from V and 2 bases from J, the junction kept 3 bases outside the gene matches. The CDR3 DNA is TGTGCCACCAGCAGGGACAGGGACCCTGGGGCCAACGTCCTGACTTTC. Amino acid sequence: CATSRDRDPGANVLTF.

This clonotype has at least ten counts. V usage is TRBV6-4 and J usage is TRBJ2-2; no clear D gene. Germline CDR1 MRHNA, CDR2 SNTAGT. This CDR3 is 15 amino acids long. Trimming shortened V by 3 bases and J by 4 bases, and 12 bases separated the two germline ends. CDR3 sequence (DNA): TGTGCCAGCAGTGAGGGCCAGGAAGGCACCGGGGAGCTGTTTTTT. It yields the protein CASSEGQEGTGELFF.

The chain carries TRBV2 and TRBJ1-1, with 7 bases lining up with TRBD1. J lost 5 bases, V lost 5 bases, and 5 bases had no gene match. CDR1 and CDR2 (germline): SNHLY, FYNNEI. The CDR3 is 13 residues long. The CDR3 DNA is TGTGCCAGCAGTCAGACAGGGATAACTGAAGCTTTCTTT. The encoded protein is CASSQTGITEAFF.

In the case of this clonotype: At one end the junction does not follow the germline gene, possibly because of a read error. This chain uses TRBV11-2 with TRBJ2-7; 7 bases fit TRBD2. The V gene's germline CDR1 is SGHAT and CDR2 FQNNGV. The CDR3 is made up of 13 amino acids. The DNA of the CDR3 is TGTGCCGGCAGCTTGGGCGGGAGCTACGAGCAGTACTTC. As protein: CAGSLGGSYEQYF.

Many counts were recorded for this clonotype. The genes are TRBV4-1 and TRBJ1-6; D remains unclear. The CDR3 is made up of 15 amino acids. The germline V gene has CDR1 MGHRA and CDR2 YSYEKL. Trimming took off 4 bases at V and 7 bases at J, with 14 bases between the two ends. The CDR3 DNA reads TGCGCCAGCAGCCCCACAAGGGCGGAAAATTCACCCCTCCACTTT. It specifies CASSPTRAENSPLHF.

This clonotype was seen only a few times. V is TRBV20-1 and J is TRBJ2-5, with D maybe TRBD2 (6 bases). V was clipped by 5 bases and J by 2 bases, with 9 bases between them. The CDR3 has 12 amino acids. Germline CDR1 is DFQATT and CDR2 is SNEGSKA (reference sequence). The CDR3 region is CSARGTQETQYF. The CDR3 DNA reads as TGCAGTGCTCGCGGGACGCAAGAGACCCAGTACTTC.

The genes are TRBV7-2 and TRBJ1-2, with a tentative D call TRBD1 (5 bases). V was pared by 5 bases and J by 4 bases, with 17 bases between. Germline CDR1 is SGHTA and CDR2 is FQGNSA. The CDR3 length is 15 residues. For the CDR3, the DNA is TGTGCCAGCAGCCCGCGGGGCCTAAGTTCCTATGGCTACACCTTC. Residues: CASSPRGLSSYGYTF.

This clonotype was recorded a few times. A clone one base away is much larger, so this may be a read error. As DNA, the CDR3 is TGCGCCAGCAGCCACTCCCCAGGCTCCTACGAGCAGTACTTC. Its translation: CASSHSPGSYEQYF. The chain carries TRBV4-1 and TRBJ2-7; D gene unclear. The CDR3 sequence is 14 residues long. CDR1 MGHRA and CDR2 YSYEKL come from the germline V gene. V was pared by 3 bases and J by 0 bases, with 9 bases between.

V gene TRBV7-8 combines with J gene TRBJ2-1; D may match TRBD1 or TRBD2 (6 bases each). Trimming took off 3 bases at V and 10 bases at J, with 10 bases between the two ends. CDR1 and CDR2 (germline): SGHVS, FQNEAQ. The CDR3 sequence is 12 residues long. The DNA of the CDR3 is TGTGCCAGCAGCTTGGGGGGCTTGGAGCAGTTCTTC. This translates into CASSLGGLEQFF.

This clonotype was detected a few times. This rearrangement joins TRBV29-1 to TRBJ2-5, with 10 bases matching TRBD1. The CDR3 extends over 15 amino acids. Germline values: CDR1 SQVTM, CDR2 ANQGSEA. The V and J ends lost 3 bases and 4 bases, in that order; junction bases with no gene match: 8. CDR3 bases: TGCAGCGTTGAGGCCGACAGGGGGCGGTCAGAGACCCAGTACTTC. Its protein is CSVEADRGRSETQYF.